The clone carrying this T cell receptor beta chain was seen ten or more times. Its matching antigen is unknown. In the original workflow: The distant-metastasis classifier for papillary thyroid cancer was built from CDR3 differences across clinicopathological groups. TCRdb called clones again from the PCR reads with MiXCR. These V and J calls rely on TCRdb rather than the paper's analysis. Among roughly 70,000 clones listed, roughly 18% were seen once. The CDR3 sequence is 10 residues long. Per germline, CDR1 MNHNS and CDR2 SASEGT. V lost 7 bases to trimming and J lost 7 bases, with 7 bases between them. This sample was taken from a study of metastatic and nonmetastatic thyroid tumors. Study-level information: Malignant and benign thyroid patients had repertoires compared in peripheral blood and tumor or nodule tissue. Study-wide results and limits: Across blood and tumor, TCR beta diversity in malignant thyroid tumors was reportedly significantly higher than in benign nodules.

Treatment of any kind had been given to no patient before thyroid surgery. Sequenced input: blood. This chain links TRBV6-1 with TRBJ1-2; D call uncertain. This clonotype was sampled from a female donor with papillary thyroid cancer or a benign thyroid nodule (not recorded which). Some clones in this sample may be carry-over from other donors' samples. The chain's CDR3 is CASTRAGYTF. The DNA of the CDR3 is TGTGCCAGCACTAGGGCTGGCTACACCTTC.